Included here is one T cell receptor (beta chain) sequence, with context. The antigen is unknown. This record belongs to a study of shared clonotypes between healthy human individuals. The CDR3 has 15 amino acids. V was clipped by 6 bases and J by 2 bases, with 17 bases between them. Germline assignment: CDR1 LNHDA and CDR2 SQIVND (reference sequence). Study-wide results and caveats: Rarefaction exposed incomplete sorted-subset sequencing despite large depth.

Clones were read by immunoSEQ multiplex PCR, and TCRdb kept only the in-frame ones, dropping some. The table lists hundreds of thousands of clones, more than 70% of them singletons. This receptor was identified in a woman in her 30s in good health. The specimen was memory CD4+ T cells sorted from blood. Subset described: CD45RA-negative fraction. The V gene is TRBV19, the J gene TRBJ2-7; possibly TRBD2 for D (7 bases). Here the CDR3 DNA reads TGTGCCAGTAGCTCCGGCGGGGGCGACCCCTACGAGCAGTACTTC. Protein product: CASSSGGGDPYEQYF.